This entry concerns a single T cell receptor (beta chain). This entry belongs to a study of blood T cell repertoires in COVID-19. About the study: The samples span acute and convalescent COVID-19 from the United States, Italy and Spain. The analysed material was cDNA or gDNA that came from T cells, B-cell-depleted T cells, or PBMCs.

The V gene's germline CDR1 is LNHDA and CDR2 SQIVND (reference sequence). The CDR3 runs 15 residues. V was cut by 1 base and J by 7 bases, with 14 bases left in between. The authors' processing: Estimation of nucleated cell counts was performed using reference gene primer amplification. Profiled with immunoSEQ multiplex PCR; TCRdb holds only in-frame clones, not every one. Clone size and V and J calls were adopted from that table, with D and trimming inferred from the DNA. The sample has 100,000 to 120,000 clones, less than 75% seen once; the top ten hold 6.5% to 8.5%. The sample consisted of peripheral blood. The receptor's source is a woman aged 60-75 years with acute or convalescent COVID-19. The V gene is TRBV19, the J gene TRBJ2-1; the D gene is possibly TRBD1 (5 bases). The DNA for the CDR3 is TGTGCCAGTAGTATAGCAGGGTCACTGGGGAATGAGCAGTTCTTC. Its protein product is CASSIAGSLGNEQFF.